These 27 T cell receptor beta chains were sequenced from one sample in a study of early T cells in non-severe SARS-CoV-2 infection. MiXCR, applied by TCRdb to the 5' RACE reads, yields one record per CDR3 protein. The sample records 50,000 to 75,000 distinct CDR3 sequences, roughly 5.7% being singletons. This sample comprised whole blood, obtained at baseline. The receptor set was obtained from an adult who was a healthcare worker with PCR-confirmed SARS-CoV-2 infection or an uninfected control (not recorded which).

This chain connects TRBV7-6 to TRBJ2-1; D possibly corresponds to TRBD2 (5 bases). The CDR3 totals 15 residues. Trimming took 4 bases from V and 6 from J, leaving 16 bases between them. CDR1 is SGHVS, CDR2 FNYEAQ, per germline. The CDR3 loop is CASSWLGSSSNEQFF. The CDR3 DNA reads as TGTGCCAGCAGCTGGCTGGGGAGTAGCAGCAATGAGCAGTTCTTC.

This clonotype was recorded at least ten times. The V and J genes are TRBV7-6 and TRBJ1-4; 9 bases match TRBD1. Germline CDR1 reads SGHVS; CDR2 reads FNYEAQ. The CDR3 runs to 19 residues. The junction had 14 bases not matched to a gene; V was cut back by 1 base and J by 5 bases. The CDR3 loop reads CASSLGRGTGFTQNEKLFF. In DNA, the CDR3 is TGTGCCAGCAGCTTAGGTCGGGGGACAGGGTTCACCCAAAATGAAAAACTGTTTTTT.

The genes are TRBV5-1 and TRBJ2-3; TRBD2 matches 12 bases. The CDR3 contains 16 residues. Looked up from germline, CDR1 is SGHRS and CDR2 is YFSETQ. The J segment lost 0 bases and the V segment lost 4 bases, leaving 3 bases of the junction unmatched. The CDR3 nucleotides are TGCGCCAGCAGCACCGGACTAGCGGGGAGCACAGATACGCAGTATTTT. Protein product: CASSTGLAGSTDTQYF. The entire variable domain, with the rest obtained from reference TRBV5-1 and TRBJ2-3, is as follows: KAGVTQTPRYLIKTRGQQVTLSCSPISGHRSVSWYQQTPGQGLQFLFEYFSETQRNKGNFPGRFSGRQFSNSRSEMNVSTLELGDSALYLCASSTGLAGSTDTQYFGPGTRLTVL.

In regard to this clonotype: Just one base apart from a much larger clone, this may be a read error. This chain links TRBV27 with TRBJ2-7, with D perhaps matching TRBD1 (6 bases). This CDR3 comprises 13 residues. The germline V gene encodes CDR1 MNHEY and CDR2 SMNVEV (reference sequence). The CDR3 DNA sequence: TGTGCCAGCACTGGGGGCCCGCCCTACGGGCAGTACTTC. It yields the protein CASTGGPPYGQYF.

This clonotype showed up many times. The V gene is TRBV28, the J gene TRBJ2-5; the match to TRBD2 covers 13 bases. Germline V gene lookup returns CDR1 MDHEN and CDR2 SYDVKM. This CDR3 is 16 amino acids long. Trimming took 6 bases from V and 5 from J; bases not matched to a gene: 9. The CDR3 loop reads CASSSRTSGSLETQYF. The CDR3 region has the DNA TGTGCCAGCAGCTCCCGGACTAGCGGGAGTCTGGAGACCCAGTACTTC.

This clonotype came up a few times. The chain carries TRBV20-1 and TRBJ1-1; maybe TRBD1 (6 bases). The CDR3 has 13 residues. The germline V gene encodes CDR1 DFQATT and CDR2 SNEGSKA (reference sequence). Trimming took 4 bases from V and 2 from J, leaving 11 bases between them. The CDR3 reads CSATGQLNTEAFF. For the CDR3, the DNA is TGCAGTGCTACTGGACAGCTAAACACTGAAGCTTTCTTT.

This clonotype was seen many times. The chain is built from TRBV7-2 and TRBJ2-1; D not certain. The CDR3 sequence is 13 residues long. V was pared by 0 bases and J by 6 bases, with 6 bases between. Germline lookup yields CDR1 SGHTA and CDR2 FQGNSA. CDR3 sequence: CASSLALINEQFF. Written as DNA, the CDR3 is TGTGCCAGCAGCTTAGCCCTTATCAATGAGCAGTTCTTC.

This chain uses TRBV21-1 with TRBJ2-7. TRBV21-1 is a pseudogene segment. The CDR3 covers 12 residues. The CDR3: CASSNLNYEQYF. CDR3 nucleotide sequence: TGTGCCAGCAGCAATCTAAACTACGAGCAGTACTTC.

This clonotype was seen many times. The V call is TRBV14, the J call TRBJ1-2; D is perhaps TRBD1 (5 bases). Germline values: CDR1 SGHDN, CDR2 FVKESK. The CDR3 is made up of 15 amino acids. V was pared by 4 bases and J by 3 bases, with 15 bases between. CDR3 in amino acids: CASSRWGRADYGYTF. The CDR3 DNA sequence: TGTGCCAGCAGCCGCTGGGGGAGGGCGGACTATGGCTACACCTTC.

CDR3 protein: CASSYSGTPLRDEQYF. The DNA of the CDR3 is TGTGCCAGCAGCTACTCCGGGACTCCCCTCCGCGACGAGCAGTACTTC. The chain couples TRBV5-8 to TRBJ2-7; D possibly corresponds to TRBD2 (6 bases). The V and J ends lost 3 bases and 5 bases respectively, with 21 bases between them. The germline CDR1 and CDR2 sequences are SGHTS and YDEGEE. CDR3 length equals 16 residues.

J is TRBJ1-4 and V is TRBV10-3; no clear D. Trimming removed 0 bases from V and 8 bases from J, with 16 bases in between. The germline V gene has CDR1 ENHRY and CDR2 SYGVKD. The CDR3 length is 16 residues. The CDR3 DNA reads TGTGCCATCAGTGAGTCGGGCGGGGAGGTTGACGAAAAACTGTTTTTT. This translates into CAISESGGEVDEKLFF.

This clonotype was counted ten times or more. This chain links TRBV18 with TRBJ2-5; D not resolved. Germline V CDR1 and CDR2: KGHSH, LQKENI. V lost 0 bases and J lost 3, with 2 bases in between. The CDR3 is made up of 12 amino acids. CDR3 residues: CASSPPEETQYF. The CDR3 DNA reads TGTGCCAGCTCACCACCAGAAGAGACCCAGTACTTC.

This clonotype was detected many times. The J gene is TRBJ2-1, the V gene TRBV19; TRBD2 aligns across 11 bases. Trimming took 3 bases from V and 10 from J; bases not matched to a gene: 11. CDR3 size: 16 residues. Germline CDR1 is LNHDA and CDR2 is SQIVND (reference sequence). The CDR3 DNA reads TGTGCCAGTAGTATCCAGACTAGCGGGAAGGCGAAGGAGCAGTTCTTC. Amino acids: CASSIQTSGKAKEQFF.

The gene calls are TRBV5-4 and TRBJ1-1, with 9 nucleotides matching TRBD1. CDR1 SGHNT and CDR2 YYREEE come from the germline V gene (reference sequence). V was pared by 4 bases and J by 11 bases, with 12 bases of the junction left unmatched. The CDR3 has 14 amino acids. CDR3 in amino acids: CASSPPGTGMGAFF. Written as DNA, the CDR3 is TGTGCCAGCAGCCCCCCCGGGACAGGGATGGGGGCTTTCTTT.

This clonotype was counted many times. V usage is TRBV20-1 and J usage is TRBJ2-5; D ambiguous. This CDR3 has 13 residues. The V end lost 3 bases, the J end lost 7 bases, and 15 bases lay between the germline ends. Germline CDR1 reads DFQATT; CDR2 reads SNEGSKA (reference sequence). CDR3 DNA sequence: TGCAGTGCTAGTGTACCGCCGAGAGTGACCCAGTACTTC. Residues: CSASVPPRVTQYF.

This clonotype has at least ten counts. The rearrangement uses TRBV28 and TRBJ1-1; no clear D gene. V was shortened by 4 bases and J by 5 bases, with 5 bases between the two germline ends. The CDR3 contains 11 residues. Germline V gives CDR1 MDHEN, CDR2 SYDVKM. The CDR3 reads CASSSPTEAFF. The CDR3 nucleotides are TGTGCCAGCAGTTCCCCAACTGAAGCTTTCTTT.

There are many counts of this clonotype. This chain links TRBV7-6 with TRBJ2-6; 12 nucleotides agree with TRBD1. The CDR3 has 21 amino acids. V lost 3 bases, J lost 0 bases, and 12 bases stayed unmatched. Per germline, CDR1 SGHVS and CDR2 FNYEAQ. The CDR3 DNA reads as TGTGCCAGCAGCTTGTTATTCGGGACAGGGGGCGCCCGCTCTGGGGCCAACGTCCTGACTTTC. Translated: CASSLLFGTGGARSGANVLTF.

This clonotype was seen ten or more times. The V gene is TRBV12-3 or TRBV12-4, the J gene TRBJ1-5, with 8 bases matching TRBD1. V lost 5 bases to trimming and J lost 6 bases; unmatched junction nucleotides: 0. CDR3 length: 12 residues. In DNA form, the CDR3 reads TGTGCCAGCAGTGACAGGGGTCAGCCCCAGCATTTT. Translated: CASSDRGQPQHF.

The chain has TRBV21-1 and TRBJ1-1; the table assigns TRBD1, which was not confirmed against the DNA. TRBV21-1 is flagged as a pseudogene. The CDR3 is made up of 14 amino acids. CDR3 in amino acids: CASSNMTGEPEAFF. In nucleotides, the CDR3 is TGTGCCAGCAGCAACATGACAGGGGAGCCTGAAGCTTTCTTT.

This clonotype was counted many times. The J gene is TRBJ2-3, the V gene TRBV18; no clear D. V dropped 10 bases and J dropped 3 bases, with 17 bases sitting between them. Germline CDR1 KGHSH, CDR2 LQKENI. This CDR3 is built from 14 residues. CDR3 in DNA: TGTGCCACCACCGAATTAAGGGTGACAGATACGCAGTATTTT. Protein sequence: CATTELRVTDTQYF.

Many counts were recorded for this clonotype. The chain recombines TRBV11-2 with TRBJ2-3; a possible D gene is TRBD1 (5 bases). CDR1 and CDR2 (germline): SGHAT, FQNNGV. The CDR3 extends over 13 amino acids. V lost 1 base, J lost 5 bases, and 7 bases lay in between. The chain's CDR3 is CASSLGQRDTQYF. The CDR3 DNA reads TGTGCCAGCAGCTTAGGACAGAGAGATACGCAGTATTTT.

This clonotype has more than one count but fewer than ten. This sequence joins TRBV20-1 and TRBJ2-1; D is uncertain. The CDR3 is 12 residues long. Germline V gives CDR1 DFQATT, CDR2 SNEGSKA (reference sequence). V lost 5 bases and J lost 7, with 12 bases in between. This CDR3 is CSAALQLNEQFF. Here the CDR3 DNA reads TGCAGTGCTGCCCTACAACTGAATGAGCAGTTCTTC.

Many counts were recorded for this clonotype. The rearrangement joins TRBV9 to TRBJ1-1, with D perhaps TRBD1 (6 bases). Trimming left V 4 bases short and J 2 bases short, with 12 bases between. Germline CDR1 is SGDLS and CDR2 is YYNGEE. There are 14 residues in the CDR3. CDR3 amino acids: CASSIRDINTEAFF. The DNA of the CDR3 is TGTGCCAGCAGCATCCGGGACATAAACACTGAAGCTTTCTTT.

This clonotype was recorded at least ten times. In DNA, the CDR3 is TGTGCCAGTACCGGACAAGCCACAGATACGCAGTATTTT. It yields the protein CASTGQATDTQYF. The J gene is TRBJ2-3, the V gene TRBV19, with D perhaps TRBD1 (5 bases). V gave up 7 bases and J gave up 2 bases, with 10 bases separating them. Per the germline V gene, CDR1 is LNHDA and CDR2 is SQIVND (reference sequence). CDR3 length: 13 amino acids.

V and J are TRBV14 and TRBJ1-1; D not certain. The V gene's germline CDR1 is SGHDN and CDR2 FVKESK. CDR3 length: 11 residues. Trimming stripped 8 bases from V and 6 bases from J, with 10 bases between. The DNA of the CDR3 is TGTGCCAGCGACACAGTTTCTGAAGCTTTCTTT. This gives the protein CASDTVSEAFF.

The chain employs TRBV7-9 and TRBJ1-1, with 7 bases aligning to TRBD1. Trimming cost V 3 bases and J 1 base; bases outside gene matches: 2. Looked up from germline, CDR1 is SEHNR and CDR2 is FQNEAQ (reference sequence). The CDR3 is 14 residues long. The CDR3 sequence: CASSFNRGNTEAFF. The DNA for the CDR3 is TGTGCCAGCAGCTTCAACAGGGGGAACACTGAAGCTTTCTTT.

This clonotype appeared many times. The chain uses TRBV6-2 or TRBV6-3 and TRBJ2-2, with TRBD2 identical over 8 bases. The germline V gene encodes CDR1 MNHEY and CDR2 SVGEGT. With V trimmed by 5 bases and J by 0 bases, 2 bases remained unmatched. This CDR3 contains 15 residues. DNA of the CDR3: TGTGCCAGCAGTCGACTAGCGTCGAACACCGGGGAGCTGTTTTTT. This translates into CASSRLASNTGELFF.